What follows is one T cell receptor beta chain and its context. Its specificity is unknown. The data derive from a study of cytomegalovirus exposure and HLA in healthy donors. Notes on the study in general: Most TCR sequences were uncommon, yet certain public TCRs appeared in many donors. Reported results showed that the classifier diagnosed cytomegalovirus status with high specificity and sensitivity. One later analysis, an examination of the roughly 130 validation repertoires, found that first-cohort TCR clusters tended to co-occur in them. CMV antigen specificity was confirmed in vitro for a few CMV-associated chains.

Losses at the gene ends were 7 bases for V and 6 bases for J; bases not matched to a gene: 8. The germline gives CDR1 SQVTM, CDR2 ANQGSEA. The CDR3 contains 13 residues. Measured with immunoSEQ multiplex PCR; TCRdb has only the in-frame clones, and not every one. This sample has 120,000 or so clones; about 87% occur once, and the top ten carry under 2%. The sequence was obtained from a woman aged 18-29 years in good health and CMV-seronegative. This chain joins TRBV29-1 and TRBJ2-3, with 9 bases that match TRBD2. Sequences were obtained from PBMCs. The CDR3 sequence: CSGKAGGHDTQYF. Here the CDR3 DNA reads TGCAGCGGGAAGGCGGGGGGGCATGATACGCAGTATTTT.